The text below deals with one T cell receptor beta chain. Some clones are missing from TCRdb's copy, which holds only in-frame ones; the method was immunoSEQ multiplex PCR. The sample gives roughly 110,000 clones, under 70% of which show up once; roughly 25% is in the top ten. The CDR3 covers 13 residues. This entry comes from a study of shared clonotypes between healthy human individuals. The sample taken for sequencing was memory CD8+ T cells sorted from blood. The sample's subset: CD45RO+ cells pooled with CCR7-negative TemRA cells. The sequence came from a woman in her 30s in good health. The chain links TRBV21-1 to TRBJ2-3; TRBD2, the D gene given by the table, was not confirmed from the DNA. TRBV21-1 has pseudogene status. CDR3 residues: CASTGTSADTQYF. The CDR3 region has the DNA TGTGCCAGTACCGGGACTAGCGCTGATACGCAGTATTTT.